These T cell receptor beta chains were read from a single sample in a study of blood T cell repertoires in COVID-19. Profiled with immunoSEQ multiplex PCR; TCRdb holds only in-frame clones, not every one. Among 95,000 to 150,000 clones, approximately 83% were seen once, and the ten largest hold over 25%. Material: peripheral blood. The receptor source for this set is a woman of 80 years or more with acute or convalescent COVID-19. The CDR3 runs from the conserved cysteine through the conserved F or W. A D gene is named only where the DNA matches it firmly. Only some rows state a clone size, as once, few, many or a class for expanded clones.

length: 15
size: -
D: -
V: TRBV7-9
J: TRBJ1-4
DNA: TGTGCCAGCAGACGGACAGCGACGGTTCCAGAAAAACTGTTTTTT
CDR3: CASRRTATVPEKLFF

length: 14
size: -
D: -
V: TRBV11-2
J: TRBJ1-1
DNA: TGTGCCAGCAGCTTACCTAATATCGCTGCTGAAGCTTTCTTT
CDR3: CASSLPNIAAEAFF

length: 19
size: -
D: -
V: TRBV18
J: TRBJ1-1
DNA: TGTGCCAGCTCACCCCGCAGCGTGGCAGGAGGTTTGGGTAACACTGAAGCTTTCTTT
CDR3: CASSPRSVAGGLGNTEAFF

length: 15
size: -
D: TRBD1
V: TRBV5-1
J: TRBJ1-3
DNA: TGCGCCAGCAGCACCACAGGGGGCACTGGAAACACCATATATTTT
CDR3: CASSTTGGTGNTIYF

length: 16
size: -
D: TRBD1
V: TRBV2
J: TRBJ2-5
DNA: TGTGCCAGCAGTGAAGCGTTGGACAGGCACCAAGAGACCCAGTACTTC
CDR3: CASSEALDRHQETQYF

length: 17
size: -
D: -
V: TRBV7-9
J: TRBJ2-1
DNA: TGTGCCAGCAGCTCCCACTGGGGCAGGCAGTATTACAATGAGCAGTTCTTC
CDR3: CASSSHWGRQYYNEQFF

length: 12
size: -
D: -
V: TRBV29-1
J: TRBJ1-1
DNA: TGCAGCGTTACAGGGATGAACACTGAAGCTTTCTTT
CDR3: CSVTGMNTEAFF

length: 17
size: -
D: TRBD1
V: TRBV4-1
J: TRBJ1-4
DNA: TGCGCCAGCAGCCAAGTTATCAGGGGGCTAACTAATGAAAAACTGTTTTTT
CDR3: CASSQVIRGLTNEKLFF

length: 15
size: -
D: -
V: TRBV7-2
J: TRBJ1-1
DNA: TGTGCCAGCAGCCTAGGGACACGAAGCAACACTGAAGCTTTCTTT
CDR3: CASSLGTRSNTEAFF

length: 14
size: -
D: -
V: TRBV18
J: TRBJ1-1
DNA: TGTGCCAGCTCACTTTCCGGGACACCCACTGAAGCTTTCTTT
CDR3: CASSLSGTPTEAFF

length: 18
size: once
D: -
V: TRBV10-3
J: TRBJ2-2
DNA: TGTGCCATCAGGGTACACCGGGACACTGGTCGGGACACCGGGGAGCTGTTTTTT
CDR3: CAIRVHRDTGRDTGELFF

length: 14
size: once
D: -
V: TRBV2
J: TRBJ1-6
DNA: TGTGCCAGCAGAGCGACAGGAACAAATTCACCCCTCCACTTT
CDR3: CASRATGTNSPLHF

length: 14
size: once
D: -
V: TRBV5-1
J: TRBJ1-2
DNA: TGCGCCAGCAGCTTCACGACAGTCAGGTCTGTCTACACCTTC
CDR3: CASSFTTVRSVYTF

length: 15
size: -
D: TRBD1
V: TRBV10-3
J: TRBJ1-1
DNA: TGTGCCATCAGCCAGTCTGGGACAGGGAACACTGAAGCTTTCTTT
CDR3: CAISQSGTGNTEAFF

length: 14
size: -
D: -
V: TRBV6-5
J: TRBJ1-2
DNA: TGTGCCAGCAGAAGGGACACCAGATCCTATGGCTACACCTTC
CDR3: CASRRDTRSYGYTF

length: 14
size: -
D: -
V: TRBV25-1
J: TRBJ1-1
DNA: TGTGCCAGCAGTGAGACCCAACGGGGGTCCGAAGCTTTCTTT
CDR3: CASSETQRGSEAFF

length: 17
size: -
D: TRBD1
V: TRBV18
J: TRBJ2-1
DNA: TGTGCCAGCCCCGCAGGGGGTGATACCAGCTCCTACAATGAGCAGTTCTTC
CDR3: CASPAGGDTSSYNEQFF

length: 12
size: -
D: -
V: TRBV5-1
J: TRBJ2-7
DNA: TGCGCCAGCAGCTCTACAGCCTACGAGCAGTACTTC
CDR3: CASSSTAYEQYF

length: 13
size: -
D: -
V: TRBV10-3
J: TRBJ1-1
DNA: TGTGCCATCAGTGACGGGGTGGGCACTGAAGCTTTCTTT
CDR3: CAISDGVGTEAFF